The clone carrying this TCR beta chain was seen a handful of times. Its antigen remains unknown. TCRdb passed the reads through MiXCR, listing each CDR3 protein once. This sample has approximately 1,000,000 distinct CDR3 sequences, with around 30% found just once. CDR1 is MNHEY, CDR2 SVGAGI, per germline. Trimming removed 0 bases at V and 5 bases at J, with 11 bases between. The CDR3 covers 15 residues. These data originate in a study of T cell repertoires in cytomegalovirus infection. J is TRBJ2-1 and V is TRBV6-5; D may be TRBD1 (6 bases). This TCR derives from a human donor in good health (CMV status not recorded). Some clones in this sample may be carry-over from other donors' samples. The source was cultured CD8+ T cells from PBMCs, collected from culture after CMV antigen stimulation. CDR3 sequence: CASSYSQGRHNEQFF. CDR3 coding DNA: TGTGCCAGCAGTTACTCGCAGGGGAGACACAATGAGCAGTTCTTC.